These 8 T cell receptor beta chains came from one sample sequenced in a study of CD8 T cells in Susac syndrome. RNA totalling roughly 0.5 to 1 ug underwent reverse transcription with random hexamers. MiXCR was run by TCRdb on the immunoSEQ multiplex PCR reads, yielding one entry per CDR3 protein. The repertoire has 130,000 to 150,000 distinct CDR3 sequences, approximately 95% of them found once; the top ten carry 0.065% to 0.095%. What was sequenced was CD4+ T cells from PBMCs. These receptors originate from a human donor with Susac syndrome.

This chain connects TRBV11-2 to TRBJ2-1; D unresolved. V dropped 0 bases and J dropped 13 bases, with 16 bases sitting between them. The V gene's germline CDR1 is SGHAT and CDR2 FQNNGV. The CDR3 length is 14 residues. The CDR3 DNA reads TGTGCCAGCAGCTTAGATAGGTATGGGCTATCTCAGTTCTTC. It specifies CASSLDRYGLSQFF.

This clonotype was seen a few times. The V gene is TRBV5-1, the J gene TRBJ2-1, with D possibly called TRBD1 or TRBD2 (5 bases each). The CDR3 covers 13 residues. Trimming took off 4 bases at V and 4 bases at J, with 9 bases between the two ends. Germline-derived CDR1 and CDR2 are SGHRS and YFSETQ. CDR3 sequence: CASSPGTYNEQFF. The CDR3, as DNA: TGCGCCAGCAGCCCCGGGACGTACAATGAGCAGTTCTTC.

V and J are TRBV20-1 and TRBJ1-1; D not certain. The germline CDR1 and CDR2 sequences are DFQATT and SNEGSKA (reference sequence). The V end was cut by 8 bases, the J end by 7 bases, with 14 bases between. The CDR3 consists of 11 residues. CDR3 amino acids: CSSGRSGEAFF. The CDR3 DNA is TGCAGTTCCGGCCGAAGCGGTGAAGCTTTCTTT.

The chain has TRBV6-6 and TRBJ2-7; D perhaps matches TRBD2 (7 bases). V lost 0 bases to trimming and J lost 5 bases, with 14 bases between them. The CDR3 has 15 residues. CDR1 is MNHNY, CDR2 SVGAGI, per germline (reference sequence). The CDR3 region is CASSYSKGGVNEQYF. The CDR3 bases are TGTGCCAGCAGTTACTCGAAGGGGGGGGTCAACGAGCAGTACTTC.

The CDR3: CASSQEPSGGYTF. The DNA for the CDR3 is TGTGCCAGCAGCCAAGAACCCTCCGGTGGCTACACCTTC. This chain joins TRBV14 and TRBJ1-2; D remains ambiguous. The V end was cut by 0 bases, the J end by 7 bases, with 9 bases between. CDR1 and CDR2 from the germline V gene are SGHDN and FVKESK. The CDR3 is made up of 13 amino acids.

V usage is TRBV24-1 and J usage is TRBJ2-7, with 8 bases lining up with TRBD1. CDR3 size: 13 residues. Germline trimming cut 2 bases from V and 4 bases from J; bases unmatched to any gene: 0. Germline lookup yields CDR1 KGHDR and CDR2 SFDVKD. The CDR3 protein is CATSDYRGYEQYF. Written as DNA, the CDR3 is TGTGCCACCAGTGATTACAGGGGGTACGAGCAGTACTTC.

The V gene is TRBV20-1, the J gene TRBJ2-7; D possibly corresponds to TRBD2 (6 bases). V was clipped by 0 bases and J by 4 bases, with 16 bases between them. The CDR3 loop spans 15 amino acids. The germline gives CDR1 DFQATT, CDR2 SNEGSKA (reference sequence). The CDR3 is CSARDLSASVYEQYF. CDR3 coding DNA: TGCAGTGCTAGAGATCTTTCGGCTAGCGTGTACGAGCAGTACTTC.

The chain carries TRBV2 and TRBJ1-2, with D tentatively TRBD1 (6 bases). With 6 bases removed from V and 4 bases from J, the gap between germline ends came to 18 bases. This CDR3 spans 15 amino acids. Germline V lookup: CDR1 SNHLY, CDR2 FYNNEI. The CDR3 DNA follows: TGTGCCAGCAGCCTGAGCGGGGGCCCCCTCTATGGCTACACCTTC. Its translation is CASSLSGGPLYGYTF.